The 20 T cell receptor beta chains below were found in one sample sequenced in a study of T cell responses to AZD1222 COVID-19 vaccine. Here immunoSEQ multiplex PCR was the method, and the copy in TCRdb shows in-frame clones only, minus some. This sample has 200,000 to 300,000 clones; approximately 93% occur once, and the top ten carry 0.5% to 0.7%. The source was peripheral blood, collected on day 0 of AZD1222 vaccination. These receptors were collected from an adult in good health.

V usage is TRBV12-3 or TRBV12-4 and J usage is TRBJ1-2; TRBD1 might be the D (5 bases). This CDR3 comprises 13 residues. The V and J ends lost 6 bases and 4 bases respectively, with 12 bases between them. The CDR3 here is CASSRPGGYGYTF. The CDR3 DNA reads as TGTGCCAGCAGCCGACCTGGGGGCTATGGCTACACCTTC.

V and J are TRBV5-5 and TRBJ2-4, with D uncertain. CDR1 is SGHKS and CDR2 is YYEKEE in the germline V gene (reference sequence). The CDR3 length is 14 residues. V dropped 5 bases and J dropped 6 bases, with 15 bases sitting between them. This CDR3 reads CASRPEPRTNIQYF. CDR3 nucleotides: TGTGCCAGCAGGCCAGAGCCCAGGACAAACATTCAGTACTTC. Drawing the rest from reference TRBV5-5 and TRBJ2-4, the complete variable domain is DAGVTQSPTHLIKTRGQQVTLRCSPISGHKSVSWYQQVLGQGPQFIFQYYEKEERGRGNFPDRFSARQFPNYSSELNVNALLLGDSALYLCASRPEPRTNIQYFGAGTRLSVL.

The gene calls are TRBV5-4 and TRBJ2-5; D uncertain. Germline V gene sequence: CDR1 SGHNT, CDR2 YYREEE (reference sequence). Trimming cost V 2 bases and J 4 bases, with 9 bases left between them. The CDR3 runs 13 residues. The CDR3 loop reads CASSLQTRETQYF. The DNA of the CDR3 is TGTGCCAGCAGCTTACAGACTCGAGAGACCCAGTACTTC.

V and J are TRBV21-1 and TRBJ1-5. TRBV21-1 counts as a pseudogene. CDR3 length: 16 residues. For the CDR3, the DNA is TGTGCCAGCAGCAAACTCTTATCGGGTTGCGGCCAGCCCCAGCATTTT. Residues: CASSKLLSGCGQPQHF.

This chain links TRBV7-2 with TRBJ2-7; 12 positions agree with TRBD2. In germline, CDR1 is SGHTA, CDR2 FQGNSA. The junction had 1 base not matched to a gene; V was cut back by 5 bases and J by 2 bases. CDR3 length equals 14 residues. The CDR3 sequence is CASSRTSGTYEQYF. In nucleotides, the CDR3 is TGTGCCAGCAGCCGGACTAGCGGGACCTACGAGCAGTACTTC.

The chain combines TRBV4-1 with TRBJ2-3, with D tentatively TRBD1 (6 bases). The germline V and J ends were trimmed by 4 bases and 1 base, with 6 bases remaining between them. This CDR3 has 13 amino acids. Germline CDR1 is MGHRA and CDR2 is YSYEKL. CDR3 nucleotides: TGCGCCAGCAGCCGGGGGCGCACAGATACGCAGTATTTT. Its translation is CASSRGRTDTQYF.

The chain employs TRBV2 and TRBJ2-1; D gene uncertain. Trimming cost V 7 bases and J 2 bases, with 9 bases left between them. This CDR3 contains 13 residues. Germline V gives CDR1 SNHLY, CDR2 FYNNEI. The CDR3, as DNA: TGTGCCAGCAACCAGGACCCCTACAATGAGCAGTTCTTC. Its translation is CASNQDPYNEQFF.

The CDR3 spells CATSRDGLAGAGEQFF. As DNA, the CDR3 is TGTGCCACCAGCAGAGATGGGCTAGCGGGAGCGGGTGAGCAGTTCTTC. The chain has TRBV15 and TRBJ2-1; TRBD2 matches at 10 bases. The CDR3 extends over 16 amino acids. CDR1 and CDR2 (germline): LNHNV, YYDKDF (reference sequence). With 0 bases clipped from V and 9 bases from J, the junction kept 8 bases outside the gene matches.

The chain links TRBV3-1 (or the pseudogene TRBV3-2) to TRBJ2-2; TRBD2 is a possible D gene (5 bases). Germline CDR1 reads LGHDT; CDR2 reads YNNKEL (reference sequence). V was clipped by 6 bases and J by 1 base, with 9 bases between them. CDR3 length: 14 residues. The CDR3: CASSRTGNTGELFF. The CDR3 DNA is TGTGCCAGCAGTCGGACTGGGAACACCGGGGAGCTGTTTTTT.

This sequence joins TRBV7-9 and TRBJ1-2, with TRBD1 matching over 7 bases. This CDR3 has 13 residues. V was pared by 4 bases and J by 3 bases, with 2 bases of the junction left unmatched. Germline-derived CDR1 and CDR2 are SEHNR and FQNEAQ (reference sequence). The CDR3 protein is CASSYTGDYGYTF. The CDR3, as DNA: TGTGCCAGCAGCTACACAGGGGACTATGGCTACACCTTC.

This sequence joins TRBV2 and TRBJ2-5, with D possibly being TRBD1 or TRBD2 (5 bases each). The CDR3 sequence is 17 residues long. With 6 bases removed from V and 5 bases from J, the gap between germline ends came to 25 bases. Germline CDR1 and CDR2: SNHLY and FYNNEI. Here the CDR3 DNA reads TGTGCCAGCAGCAGGAACGGGTTATCAGGGACGGGGGAGACCCAGTACTTC. It is translated as CASSRNGLSGTGETQYF.

This clone was observed once. This chain links TRBV11-2 with TRBJ1-1; possible D gene TRBD1, 5 bases. CDR1 and CDR2 from the germline V gene are SGHAT and FQNNGV. Trimming stripped 6 bases from V and 10 bases from J, with 12 bases between. The CDR3 has 11 amino acids. The CDR3 loop is CASSWVGGAFF. DNA for the CDR3: TGTGCCAGCAGTTGGGTCGGGGGAGCTTTCTTT.

This rearrangement joins TRBV7-2 to TRBJ1-1; D gene uncertain. V was shortened by 4 bases and J by 7 bases, with 16 bases between the two germline ends. The CDR3 runs to 14 residues. CDR1 is SGHTA, CDR2 FQGNSA, per germline. The CDR3 region is CASSSAVRVIEAFF. The CDR3 bases are TGTGCCAGCAGCTCCGCGGTAAGGGTGATTGAAGCTTTCTTT.

The genes are TRBV7-2 and TRBJ1-5; the D gene is possibly TRBD1 (5 bases). The germline V gene encodes CDR1 SGHTA and CDR2 FQGNSA. This CDR3 has 14 amino acids. The V and J ends lost 3 bases and 4 bases respectively, with 10 bases between them. CDR3 region: CASSLRDRNQPQHF. CDR3 DNA: TGTGCCAGCAGCTTGAGAGACAGAAATCAGCCCCAGCATTTT.

This rearrangement joins TRBV18 to TRBJ1-5; D unresolved. Germline V gene data show CDR1 as KGHSH and CDR2 as LQKENI. V was cut by 3 bases and J by 4 bases, with 10 bases left in between. The CDR3 contains 14 residues. Written as DNA, the CDR3 is TGTGCCAGCTCACCGGGTTACGGGAATCAGCCCCAGCATTTT. Translating it yields CASSPGYGNQPQHF.

This clone was counted a single time. The chain has TRBV5-1 and TRBJ2-3; TRBD2 might be the D (5 bases). CDR3 length equals 15 residues. CDR1 is SGHRS, CDR2 YFSETQ, per germline. V was shortened by 0 bases and J by 3 bases, with 11 bases between the two germline ends. The CDR3 bases are TGCGCCAGCAGCTTGGCAGGAAGAGGGACAGATACGCAGTATTTT. Its translation: CASSLAGRGTDTQYF. The full variable domain, its missing parts supplied by reference TRBV5-1 and TRBJ2-3, is KAGVTQTPRYLIKTRGQQVTLSCSPISGHRSVSWYQQTPGQGLQFLFEYFSETQRNKGNFPGRFSGRQFSNSRSEMNVSTLELGDSALYLCASSLAGRGTDTQYFGPGTRLTVL.

The CDR3 sequence: CSVVGSRGAKTEAFF. The CDR3 DNA follows: TGCAGCGTTGTGGGCTCCCGGGGGGCGAAAACTGAAGCTTTCTTT. The chain is built from TRBV29-1 and TRBJ1-1; the D gene is possibly TRBD1 (6 bases). Trimming took 4 bases from V and 5 from J, leaving 20 bases between them. The length of the CDR3 is 15 residues. CDR1 is SQVTM, CDR2 ANQGSEA, per germline.

This sequence joins TRBV5-1 and TRBJ2-1, with D possibly matching TRBD2 (6 bases). The CDR3 loop spans 17 amino acids. Germline V gene sequence: CDR1 SGHRS, CDR2 YFSETQ. V lost 4 bases, J lost 0 bases, and 17 bases lay in between. CDR3 bases: TGCGCCAGCAGCCCGGATAGCGGACTTAGCTCCTACAATGAGCAGTTCTTC. It codes for CASSPDSGLSSYNEQFF.

The chain uses TRBV7-9 and TRBJ1-3; no reliable D call. This CDR3 spans 15 amino acids. Trimming stripped 8 bases from V and 0 bases from J, with 14 bases between. Germline loops: CDR1 SEHNR, CDR2 FQNEAQ (reference sequence). The DNA for the CDR3 is TGTGCCAGCCTTCCTCCTCTTCGCTCTGGAAACACCATATATTTT. Its translation: CASLPPLRSGNTIYF.

The genes are TRBV28 and TRBJ1-6; D remains ambiguous. Germline CDR1 and CDR2: MDHEN and SYDVKM. V was clipped by 2 bases and J by 14 bases, with 10 bases between them. The CDR3 covers 12 residues. The CDR3 DNA is TGTGCCAGCAGTTTACAAGGAGGGACCCTCCACTTT. As protein: CASSLQGGTLHF.